Described below is a single T cell receptor (beta chain) sequence and its context. TCRdb recomputed calls from the RT-PCR reads with MiXCR, one row per CDR3 protein. The repertoire holds about 540,000 distinct CDR3 sequences, with approximately 24% as singletons. These data are taken from a study of response to subunit inactivated influenza vaccine. Trimming removed 4 bases from V and 2 bases from J; junction bases left unmatched: 8. This CDR3 comprises 16 residues. The V gene's germline CDR1 is SGHAT and CDR2 FQNNGV. These data were likewise used in another study, on T cells expressing NK-cell markers. As reported in that work: cDNA encoding TCR beta was synthesized via 5'RACE template switching incorporating UMIs. The TCR beta repertoires were obtained from sorted CD3+CD56+NKG2C+, CD3+CD56+NKG2C- and CD3+CD56-NKG2C+ T cells. Topping the CD3+CD56-NKG2C+ fraction as well were these clonotypes, in a few donors.

The gene calls are TRBV11-2 and TRBJ2-3; 8 bases align to TRBD2. The clonotype was recovered from a man aged 50 or older who received an inactivated influenza vaccine. The sequencing used CD4+ T cells sorted from PBMCs, collected about 11 days after vaccination. The CDR3: CASSSLAGPYTDTQYF. CDR3 bases: TGTGCCAGCAGCTCCTTAGCGGGACCTTACACAGATACGCAGTATTTT.